Following are 21 T cell receptor beta chains from one sample sequenced in a study of early T cells in non-severe SARS-CoV-2 infection. TCRdb used MiXCR to reprocess the 5' RACE reads, holding one entry per CDR3 protein. This table has 100,000 to 150,000 distinct CDR3 sequences, around 14% appearing once. The sequencing sample was made of whole blood. The receptors come from an adult who was a healthcare worker with PCR-confirmed SARS-CoV-2 infection or an uninfected control (not recorded which).

This clonotype was observed a few times. In DNA, the CDR3 is TGTGCCATCTCCCAGCGGGGAAGCACAGATACGCAGTATTTT. Translated, it gives CAISQRGSTDTQYF. The chain joins TRBV10-3 to TRBJ2-3; 7 bases match TRBD2. Trimming at V came to 8 bases and at J to 0 bases, leaving 5 bases not matched to a gene. In germline, CDR1 is ENHRY, CDR2 SYGVKD. This CDR3 comprises 14 residues.

This clonotype appeared a few times. V and J are TRBV7-2 and TRBJ2-3, with a weak D call TRBD2 (6 bases). Looked up from germline, CDR1 is SGHTA and CDR2 is FQGNSA. CDR3 length: 14 amino acids. Deletions cut 3 bases from V and 0 bases from J, with 7 bases between. The CDR3 DNA reads TGTGCCAGCAGCTTCGGGAGCAGCACAGATACGCAGTATTTT. Encoded protein: CASSFGSSTDTQYF. The full variable domain, rest sourced from reference TRBV7-2 and TRBJ2-3, is GAGVSQSPSNKVTEKGKDVELRCDPISGHTALYWYRQSLGQGLEFLIYFQGNSAPDKSGLPSDRFSAERTGGSVSTLTIQRTQQEDSAVYLCASSFGSSTDTQYFGPGTRLTVL.

This clonotype was seen a few times. This chain joins TRBV5-4 and TRBJ2-6; D possibly corresponds to TRBD2 (5 bases). CDR3 length: 14 amino acids. The V end lost 4 bases, the J end lost 4 bases, and 9 bases lay between the germline ends. CDR1 is SGHNT and CDR2 is YYREEE in the germline V gene (reference sequence). CDR3 residues: CASSPDLGANVLTF. CDR3 sequence (DNA): TGTGCCAGCAGCCCGGACTTGGGGGCCAACGTCCTGACTTTC.

V is TRBV5-1 and J is TRBJ1-2, with a tentative D call TRBD1 (6 bases). Germline CDR1 and CDR2: SGHRS and YFSETQ. The germline V and J ends were trimmed by 4 bases and 5 bases, with 15 bases remaining between them. The CDR3 covers 14 residues. DNA for the CDR3: TGCGCCAGCAGCGTAGGACCAGGGGCTTATGGCTACACCTTC. It encodes CASSVGPGAYGYTF. Looking up the rest from reference TRBV5-1 and TRBJ1-2 gives the full variable domain: KAGVTQTPRYLIKTRGQQVTLSCSPISGHRSVSWYQQTPGQGLQFLFEYFSETQRNKGNFPGRFSGRQFSNSRSEMNVSTLELGDSALYLCASSVGPGAYGYTFGSGTRLTVV.

This clonotype was observed at least ten times. The CDR3 coding sequence is TGTGCCACCAGCCTTGGACAGGGGAACACCGGGGAGCTGTTTTTT. Amino acids: CATSLGQGNTGELFF. This chain uses TRBV15 with TRBJ2-2; 8 positions agree with TRBD1. Unmatched junction bases numbered 3, after V lost 5 bases and J lost 1 base. CDR3 size: 15 residues. The V gene's germline CDR1 is LNHNV and CDR2 YYDKDF (reference sequence).

There are a few counts of this clonotype. V gene TRBV12-3 or TRBV12-4 combines with J gene TRBJ2-5; D possibly corresponds to TRBD1 (6 bases). V lost 5 bases and J lost 3, with 13 bases in between. CDR3 size: 14 residues. CDR3 DNA sequence: TGTGCCAGCAGTGCCCGTGGGACAAAAGAGACCCAGTACTTC. Protein product: CASSARGTKETQYF.

The chain employs TRBV12-3 or TRBV12-4 and TRBJ1-5, with D possibly TRBD1 on 5 matching bases. The V gene lost 4 bases and the J gene lost 1 base, with 14 bases spanning the gap. The CDR3 is 16 amino acids. CDR3 DNA: TGTGCCAGCAGTTGGGGACTCTCTCCCAGCAATCAGCCCCAGCATTTT. Translation gives CASSWGLSPSNQPQHF.

Only a few counts were recorded for this clonotype. The CDR3 DNA is TGTGCCAGCAGCCTCTCGGGGGACACAGATACGCAGTATTTT. The encoded protein is CASSLSGDTDTQYF. The V and J genes are TRBV7-9 and TRBJ2-3; TRBD2 is a possible D gene (6 bases). The CDR3 covers 14 residues. Germline V gene lookup returns CDR1 SEHNR and CDR2 FQNEAQ (reference sequence). The V end lost 5 bases, the J end lost 2 bases, and 11 bases lay between the germline ends.

At least ten counts were recorded for this clonotype. The chain joins TRBV4-2 to TRBJ1-5, with unresolved D. The CDR3 has 12 amino acids. The V end was cut by 0 bases, the J end by 7 bases, with 4 bases between. In germline, CDR1 is LGHNA, CDR2 YNFKEQ. The CDR3 nucleotides are TGTGCCAGCAGCCAAGAGGGACAGCCCCAGCATTTT. It specifies CASSQEGQPQHF.

V is TRBV6-6 and J is TRBJ1-6; a weak D match, TRBD1 (5 bases). The germline V gene has CDR1 MNHNY and CDR2 SVGAGI (reference sequence). The CDR3 has 14 amino acids. The V gene lost 2 bases and the J gene lost 8 bases, with 10 bases spanning the gap. Written as DNA, the CDR3 is TGTGCCAGCAGTTACCGGCAGGGATATTCACCCCTCCACTTT. It codes for CASSYRQGYSPLHF.

This clonotype has a count of ten or more. The J gene is TRBJ2-5, the V gene TRBV5-4; 7 bases map to TRBD1. The ends lost 5 bases at V and 3 bases at J; junction bases unmatched: 7. CDR1 and CDR2 from the germline V gene are SGHNT and YYREEE (reference sequence). The CDR3 length is 14 residues. In DNA form, the CDR3 reads TGTGCCAGCAGTCGACAGGGTGGGGAAGAGACCCAGTACTTC. It is translated as CASSRQGGEETQYF.

The V gene is TRBV2, the J gene TRBJ1-5; D remains ambiguous. V lost 5 bases to trimming and J lost 3 bases, with 11 bases between them. This CDR3 is 14 amino acids long. CDR1 is SNHLY and CDR2 is FYNNEI in the germline V gene. DNA of the CDR3: TGTGCCAGCAGTCCGACTGCCATCAATCAGCCCCAGCATTTT. It yields the protein CASSPTAINQPQHF.

Worth noting for this clonotype: Relative to the germline gene, one junction end is altered; a read error may explain this. The chain employs TRBV25-1 and TRBJ2-3, with TRBD2 matching over 11 bases. Germline V gene lookup returns CDR1 MGHDK and CDR2 SYGVNS. The CDR3 is 17 residues long. The CDR3 region has the DNA TGTGCCAGCAGTGGCCAGGGACTAGCGGTTATCACAGTTACGCAGTATTTT. Residues: CASSGQGLAVITVTQYF.

This clonotype was detected only a few times. The chain combines TRBV7-2 with TRBJ2-1; maybe TRBD2 (6 bases). V dropped 2 bases and J dropped 8 bases, with 10 bases sitting between them. The CDR3 is 13 amino acids. In germline, CDR1 is SGHTA, CDR2 FQGNSA. CDR3 nucleotides: TGTGCCAGCAGCTTACCGGGAGTCGATGAGCAGTTCTTC. Amino acid sequence: CASSLPGVDEQFF.

V and J are TRBV16 and TRBJ2-1; TRBD2 agrees at 8 bases. The CDR3 loop spans 17 amino acids. From germline, CDR1 is KGHSY and CDR2 FQNENV. The junction had 13 bases not matched to a gene; V was cut back by 4 bases and J by 5 bases. The DNA of the CDR3 is TGTGCCAGCAGCCGCCCCGCAGGAGCGGGAGACAACAATGAGCAGTTCTTC. Its protein is CASSRPAGAGDNNEQFF.

This clonotype has more than one count but fewer than ten. The chain links TRBV12-3 or TRBV12-4 to TRBJ2-2; D is unclear. The V and J ends lost 6 bases and 5 bases respectively, with 13 bases between them. The CDR3 spans 14 residues. The CDR3 DNA reads as TGTGCCAGCAGAGCTACGGACCGAACCGGGGAGCTGTTTTTT. It codes for CASRATDRTGELFF.

The chain has TRBV21-1 and TRBJ1-5. TRBV21-1 is flagged as a pseudogene. CDR3 length: 11 residues. The CDR3: CASSTNQPQHF. Written as DNA, the CDR3 is TGTGCCAGCAGCACGAATCAGCCCCAGCATTTT.

The J gene is TRBJ2-7, the V gene TRBV9; the D gene is possibly TRBD1 (6 bases). Trimming removed 0 bases from V and 2 bases from J, with 12 bases in between. The CDR3 is 15 amino acids. Germline V gene lookup returns CDR1 SGDLS and CDR2 YYNGEE. As DNA, the CDR3 is TGTGCCAGCAGCGTAGGTACAGGGTCGACCTACGAGCAGTACTTC. Translating gives CASSVGTGSTYEQYF. The entire variable domain, with the rest obtained from reference TRBV9 and TRBJ2-7, is as follows: DSGVTQTPKHLITATGQRVTLRCSPRSGDLSVYWYQQSLDQGLQFLIQYYNGEERAKGNILERFSAQQFPDLHSELNLSSLELGDSALYFCASSVGTGSTYEQYFGPGTRLTVT.

This clonotype was recorded many times. J is TRBJ2-7 and V is TRBV19, with TRBD1 matching over 12 bases. V lost 0 bases to trimming and J lost 6 bases; unmatched junction nucleotides: 6. The V gene's germline CDR1 is LNHDA and CDR2 SQIVND (reference sequence). The CDR3 runs to 16 residues. Here the CDR3 reads CASSIDPGQGATEQYF. CDR3 in DNA: TGTGCCAGTAGTATAGACCCGGGACAGGGGGCGACCGAGCAGTACTTC. The full variable domain, its missing parts supplied by reference TRBV19 and TRBJ2-7, is DGGITQSPKYLFRKEGQNVTLSCEQNLNHDAMYWYRQDPGQGLRLIYYSQIVNDFQKGDIAEGYSVSREKKESFPLTVTSAQKNPTAFYLCASSIDPGQGATEQYFGPGTRLTVT.

The chain employs TRBV6-6 and TRBJ2-1; D is possibly TRBD1 or TRBD2 (6 bases each). Germline assignment: CDR1 MNHNY and CDR2 SVGAGI (reference sequence). The CDR3 runs 13 residues. Trimming left V 10 bases short and J 7 bases short, with 17 bases between. CDR3 in amino acids: CATGGGTGNEQFF. The CDR3 DNA follows: TGTGCCACCGGAGGGGGGACCGGGAATGAGCAGTTCTTC.

This clonotype has a handful of counts. The CDR3 sequence is CASSEGPRATEAFF. CDR3 DNA sequence: TGTGCCAGCAGTGAGGGACCACGCGCCACTGAAGCTTTCTTT. The chain is built from TRBV2 and TRBJ1-1; D might be TRBD1 (5 bases). The V gene's germline CDR1 is SNHLY and CDR2 FYNNEI. The CDR3 length is 14 residues. The V gene lost 3 bases and the J gene lost 4 bases, with 12 bases spanning the gap.